The T cell receptor beta chain under discussion was sequenced for a study of blood T cells in healthy people across ages. Together with a sample-barcoded 5' primer, a J-beta primer mix was included in a second PCR lasting roughly 6 to 12 cycles. TCRdb re-called the 5' RACE reads with MiXCR, one entry per CDR3 protein. Of 1.5 million or so distinct CDR3 sequences listed, approximately 38% are singletons. Between the trimmed V and J ends, which lost 2 bases and 7 bases, there was a span of 8 bases. This CDR3 comprises 12 residues. Germline CDR1 and CDR2: SEHNR and FQNEAQ (reference sequence). This chain connects TRBV7-9 to TRBJ1-2, with a weak D call TRBD1 (5 bases). This clonotype was sampled from a young woman in good health. Specimen: blood. The CDR3 is CASSLMGVGYTF. The DNA for the CDR3 is TGTGCCAGCAGCTTAATGGGGGTTGGCTACACCTTC.